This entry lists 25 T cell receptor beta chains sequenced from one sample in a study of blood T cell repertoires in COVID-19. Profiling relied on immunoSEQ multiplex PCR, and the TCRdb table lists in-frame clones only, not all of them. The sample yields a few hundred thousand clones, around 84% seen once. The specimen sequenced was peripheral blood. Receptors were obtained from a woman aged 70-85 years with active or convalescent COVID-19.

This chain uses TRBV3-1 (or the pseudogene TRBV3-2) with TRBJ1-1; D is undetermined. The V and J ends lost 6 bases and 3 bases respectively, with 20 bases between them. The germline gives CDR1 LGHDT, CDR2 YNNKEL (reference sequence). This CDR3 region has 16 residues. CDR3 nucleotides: TGTGCCAGCAGAGAGGGCCACAATCAGGAGGACACTGAAGCTTTCTTT. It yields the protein CASREGHNQEDTEAFF.

CDR3 sequence (DNA): TGTGCCAGCAGCTTTAGTTTTAACACCGGGGAGCTGTTTTTT. It translates to CASSFSFNTGELFF. V is TRBV11-2 and J is TRBJ2-2; D is unclear. V gave up 3 bases and J gave up 2 bases, with 7 bases separating them. CDR3 length equals 14 residues. CDR1 is SGHAT, CDR2 FQNNGV, per germline.

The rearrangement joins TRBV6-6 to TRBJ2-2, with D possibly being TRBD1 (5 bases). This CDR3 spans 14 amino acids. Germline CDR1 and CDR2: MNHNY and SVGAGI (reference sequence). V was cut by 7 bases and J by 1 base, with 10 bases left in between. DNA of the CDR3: TGTGCCAGCACCCAAGGGGTGAACACCGGGGAGCTGTTTTTT. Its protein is CASTQGVNTGELFF.

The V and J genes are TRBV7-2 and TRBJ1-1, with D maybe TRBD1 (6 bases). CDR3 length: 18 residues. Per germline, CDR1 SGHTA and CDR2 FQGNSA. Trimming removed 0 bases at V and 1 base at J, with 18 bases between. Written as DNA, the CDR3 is TGTGCCAGCAGCTTAGCGTCCCCTAGTAGGACAGCGAACACTGAAGCTTTCTTT. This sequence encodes CASSLASPSRTANTEAFF.

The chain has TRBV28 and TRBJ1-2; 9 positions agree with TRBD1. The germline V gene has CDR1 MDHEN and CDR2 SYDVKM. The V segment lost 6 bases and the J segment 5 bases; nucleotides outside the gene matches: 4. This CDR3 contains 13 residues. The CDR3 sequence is CASSLGQGYGYTF. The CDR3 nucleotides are TGTGCCAGCAGCCTCGGACAGGGGTATGGCTACACCTTC.

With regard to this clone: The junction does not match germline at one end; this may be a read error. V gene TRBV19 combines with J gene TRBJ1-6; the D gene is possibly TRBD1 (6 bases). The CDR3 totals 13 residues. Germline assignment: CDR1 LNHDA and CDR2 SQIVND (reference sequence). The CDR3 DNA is TGTGCCAGTAATATAACAGGGAATTCACCCCTCCACTTT. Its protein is CASNITGNSPLHF.

The CDR3 loop reads CASSRDRGTVIRSPLHF. As DNA, the CDR3 is TGTGCCAGCAGTCGGGACAGGGGGACGGTTATCAGGTCACCCCTCCACTTT. The genes are TRBV6-6 and TRBJ1-6, with 11 positions matching TRBD1. Germline CDR1 is MNHNY and CDR2 is SVGAGI (reference sequence). The CDR3 is 17 amino acids. V lost 5 bases, J lost 10 bases, and 13 bases stayed unmatched.

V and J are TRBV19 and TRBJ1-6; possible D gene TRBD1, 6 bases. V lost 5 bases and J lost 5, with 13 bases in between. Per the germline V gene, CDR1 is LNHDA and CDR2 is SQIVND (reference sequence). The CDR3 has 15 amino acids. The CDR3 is CASSPETGNNSPLHF. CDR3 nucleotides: TGTGCCAGTAGTCCCGAGACAGGAAATAATTCACCCCTCCACTTT.

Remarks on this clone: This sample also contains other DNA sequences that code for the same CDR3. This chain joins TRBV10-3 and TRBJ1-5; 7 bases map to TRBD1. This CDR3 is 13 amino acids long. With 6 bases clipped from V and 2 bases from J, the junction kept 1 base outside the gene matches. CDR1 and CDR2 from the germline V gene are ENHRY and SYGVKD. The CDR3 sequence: CAISGQGNQPQHF. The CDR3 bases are TGTGCCATCAGCGGACAGGGCAATCAGCCCCAGCATTTT.

The CDR3 DNA sequence: TGTGCCAGCAGCGTAGTAGGGGGGGACATCACAGATACGCAGTATTTT. As protein: CASSVVGGDITDTQYF. This chain joins TRBV9 and TRBJ2-3; the D gene is possibly TRBD2 (7 bases). This CDR3 contains 16 residues. Germline CDR1 reads SGDLS; CDR2 reads YYNGEE. Trimming pared 0 bases from V and 2 bases from J, leaving 13 bases between.

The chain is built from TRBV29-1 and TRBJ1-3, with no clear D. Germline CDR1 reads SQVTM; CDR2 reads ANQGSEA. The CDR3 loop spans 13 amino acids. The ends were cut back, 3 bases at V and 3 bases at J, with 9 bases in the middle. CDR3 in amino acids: CSVDKPGGNTIYF. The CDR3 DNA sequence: TGCAGCGTTGATAAGCCTGGTGGAAACACCATATATTTT.

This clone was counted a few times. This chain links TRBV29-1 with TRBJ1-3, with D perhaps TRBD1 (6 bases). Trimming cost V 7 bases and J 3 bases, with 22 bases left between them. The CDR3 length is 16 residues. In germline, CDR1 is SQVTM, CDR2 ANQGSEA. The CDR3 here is CSAWGLLHGDGNTIYF. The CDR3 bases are TGCAGCGCGTGGGGGCTTCTCCACGGGGATGGAAACACCATATATTTT. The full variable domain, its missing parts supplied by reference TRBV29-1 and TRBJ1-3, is SAVISQKPSRDICQRGTSLTIQCQVDSQVTMMFWYRQQPGQSLTLIATANQGSEATYESGFVIDKFPISRPNLTFSTLTVSNMSPEDSSIYLCSAWGLLHGDGNTIYFGEGSWLTVV.

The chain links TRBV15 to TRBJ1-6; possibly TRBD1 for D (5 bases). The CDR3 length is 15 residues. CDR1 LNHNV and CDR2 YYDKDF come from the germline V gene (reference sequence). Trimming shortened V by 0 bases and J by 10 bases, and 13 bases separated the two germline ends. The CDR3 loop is CATSRESREGSPLHF. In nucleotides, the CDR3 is TGTGCCACCAGCAGAGAGAGCAGGGAAGGGTCACCCCTCCACTTT.

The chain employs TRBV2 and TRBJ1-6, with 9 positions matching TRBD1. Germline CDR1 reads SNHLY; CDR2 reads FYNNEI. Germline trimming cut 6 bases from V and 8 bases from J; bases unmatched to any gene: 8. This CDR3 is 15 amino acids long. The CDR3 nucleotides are TGTGCCAGCAGAAAAAGGACAGGGGCAGATTCACCCCTCCACTTT. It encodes CASRKRTGADSPLHF.

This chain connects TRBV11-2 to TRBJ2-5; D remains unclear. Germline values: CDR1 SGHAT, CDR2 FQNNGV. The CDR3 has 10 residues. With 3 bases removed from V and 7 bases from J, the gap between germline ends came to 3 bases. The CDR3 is CASSFRTQYF. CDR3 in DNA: TGTGCCAGCAGCTTCAGGACCCAGTACTTC.

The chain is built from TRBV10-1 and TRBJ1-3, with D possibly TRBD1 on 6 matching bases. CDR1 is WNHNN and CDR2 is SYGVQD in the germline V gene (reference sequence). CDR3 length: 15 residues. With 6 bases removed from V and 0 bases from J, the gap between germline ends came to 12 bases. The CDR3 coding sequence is TGCGCCAGCAGCCTCGGGACACCCTCTGGAAACACCATATATTTT. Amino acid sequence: CASSLGTPSGNTIYF.

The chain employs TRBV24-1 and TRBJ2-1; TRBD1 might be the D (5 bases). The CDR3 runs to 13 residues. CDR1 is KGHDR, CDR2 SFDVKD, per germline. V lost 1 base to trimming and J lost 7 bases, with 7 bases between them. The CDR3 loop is CATSDFGQNEQFF. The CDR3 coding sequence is TGTGCCACCAGTGATTTCGGACAAAATGAGCAGTTCTTC.

The CDR3 DNA follows: TGTGCCATCAGTGAGAGGAGGGGCGAGACCCAGTACTTC. Translated: CAISERRGETQYF. This sequence joins TRBV10-3 and TRBJ2-5; weak D call: TRBD2 (6 bases). Trimming shortened V by 2 bases and J by 5 bases, and 9 bases separated the two germline ends. This CDR3 spans 13 amino acids. The germline gives CDR1 ENHRY, CDR2 SYGVKD.

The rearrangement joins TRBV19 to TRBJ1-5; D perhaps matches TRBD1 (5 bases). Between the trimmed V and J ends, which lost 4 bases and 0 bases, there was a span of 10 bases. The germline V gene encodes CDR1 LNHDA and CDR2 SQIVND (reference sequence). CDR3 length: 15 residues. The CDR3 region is CASSSRQFSNQPQHF. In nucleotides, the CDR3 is TGTGCCAGTAGTAGTCGACAGTTTAGCAATCAGCCCCAGCATTTT.

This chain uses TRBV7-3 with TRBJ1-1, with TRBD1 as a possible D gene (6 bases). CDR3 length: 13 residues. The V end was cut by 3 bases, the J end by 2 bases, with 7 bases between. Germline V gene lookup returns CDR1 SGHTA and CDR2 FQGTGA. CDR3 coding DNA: TGTGCCAGCAGCTTGACAGGAAACACTGAAGCTTTCTTT. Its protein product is CASSLTGNTEAFF.

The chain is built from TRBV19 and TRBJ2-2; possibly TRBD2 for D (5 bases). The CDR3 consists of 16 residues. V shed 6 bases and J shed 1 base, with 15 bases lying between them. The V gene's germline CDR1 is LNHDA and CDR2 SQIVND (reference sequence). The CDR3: CASSRRPGLNTGELFF. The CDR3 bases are TGTGCCAGTAGCCGACGGCCGGGGTTGAACACCGGGGAGCTGTTTTTT. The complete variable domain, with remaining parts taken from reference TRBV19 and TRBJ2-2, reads DGGITQSPKYLFRKEGQNVTLSCEQNLNHDAMYWYRQDPGQGLRLIYYSQIVNDFQKGDIAEGYSVSREKKESFPLTVTSAQKNPTAFYLCASSRRPGLNTGELFFGEGSRLTVL.

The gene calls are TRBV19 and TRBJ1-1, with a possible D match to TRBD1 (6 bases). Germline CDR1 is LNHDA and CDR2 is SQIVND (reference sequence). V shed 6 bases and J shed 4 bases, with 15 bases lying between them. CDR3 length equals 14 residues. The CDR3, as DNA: TGTGCCAGTAGCCCGGGACACCTTCCCACTGAAGCTTTCTTT. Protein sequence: CASSPGHLPTEAFF.

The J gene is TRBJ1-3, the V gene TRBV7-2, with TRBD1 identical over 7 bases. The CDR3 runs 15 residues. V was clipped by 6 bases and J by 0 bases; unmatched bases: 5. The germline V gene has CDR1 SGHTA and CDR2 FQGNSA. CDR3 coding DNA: TGTGCCAGCAGTCCCGGACAGGACTCTGGAAACACCATATATTTT. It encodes CASSPGQDSGNTIYF.

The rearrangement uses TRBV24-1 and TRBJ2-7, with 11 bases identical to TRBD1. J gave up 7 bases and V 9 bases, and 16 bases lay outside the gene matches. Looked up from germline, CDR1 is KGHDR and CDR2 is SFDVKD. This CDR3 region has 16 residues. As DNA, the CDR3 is TGTGCCACCGGGACAGGGGGTTTAGGGTCGGCGCGGGAGCAGTACTTC. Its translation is CATGTGGLGSAREQYF.

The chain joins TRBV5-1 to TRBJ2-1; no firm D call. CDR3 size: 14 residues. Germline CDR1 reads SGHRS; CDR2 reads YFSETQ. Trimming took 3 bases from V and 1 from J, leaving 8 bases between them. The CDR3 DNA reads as TGCGCCAGCAGCTCTGAGCTATCCTACAATGAGCAGTTCTTC. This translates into CASSSELSYNEQFF.